These T cell receptor beta chains were read from a single sample in a study of memory CD4+ T cells and cytomegalovirus serostatus. The method was immunoSEQ multiplex PCR; TCRdb's version includes in-frame clones alone and lacks a portion of them. The sample shows about 53,000 clones, 80% to 85% of them seen only once. Input material: memory CD4+ T cells from blood. These receptor sequences come from an adult in good health and CMV-seronegative. CDR3s include the opening cysteine and the closing phenylalanine or tryptophan. Each record gives: V gene, clone size, D gene, J gene, CDR3 protein, CDR3 DNA. A D gene is named only where the DNA matches it firmly. Clone size, where shown, is once, few, many, or a class for clones that have expanded.

>TRBV28|few|TRBD1|TRBJ1-2
CASSFTGTGGESYGYTF
TGTGCCAGCAGTTTTACCGGGACAGGGGGCGAATCCTATGGCTACACCTTC
>TRBV15|.|.|TRBJ1-1
CATSRVRALNTEAFF
TGTGCCACCAGCAGAGTAAGGGCACTGAACACTGAAGCTTTCTTT
>TRBV2|.|.|TRBJ1-5
CASSIDTINQPQHF
TGTGCCAGCAGTATTGACACAATCAATCAGCCCCAGCATTTT
>TRBV7-9|.|.|TRBJ1-4
CASSLQNEKLFF
TGTGCCAGCAGCTTACAGAATGAAAAACTGTTTTTT
>TRBV11-3|.|.|TRBJ2-1
CASSEYRENNEQFF
TGTGCCAGCAGCGAATATAGGGAAAACAATGAGCAGTTCTTC
>TRBV19|.|.|TRBJ1-4
CASSISRDGHEKLFF
TGTGCCAGTAGTATATCTCGGGACGGACATGAAAAACTGTTTTTT
>TRBV11-3|.|.|TRBJ1-1
CASSLDRPGAMNTEAFF
TGTGCCAGCAGCTTAGATCGTCCAGGGGCTATGAACACTGAAGCTTTCTTT
>TRBV7-3|.|TRBD1|TRBJ2-7
CASSPGQSYEQYF
TGTGCCAGCAGCCCGGGACAGTCCTACGAGCAGTACTTC
>TRBV10-1|.|.|TRBJ2-5
CASNKIQDRQETQYF
TGCGCCAGCAACAAAATTCAGGACAGACAAGAGACCCAGTACTTC
>TRBV9|.|.|TRBJ2-6
CASSVAGGAHSGANVLTF
TGTGCCAGCAGCGTAGCTGGAGGGGCCCACTCTGGGGCCAACGTCCTGACTTTC
>TRBV6-5|once|.|TRBJ1-1
CASRDPRANTEAFF
TGTGCCAGCAGAGACCCTCGTGCGAACACTGAAGCTTTCTTT